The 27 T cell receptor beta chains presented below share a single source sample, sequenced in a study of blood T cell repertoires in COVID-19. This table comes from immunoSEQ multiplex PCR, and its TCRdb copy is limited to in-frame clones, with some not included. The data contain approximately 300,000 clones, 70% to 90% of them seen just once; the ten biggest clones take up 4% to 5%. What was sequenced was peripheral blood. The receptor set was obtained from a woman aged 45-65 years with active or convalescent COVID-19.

The CDR3: CASSQYSNQPQHF. In DNA, the CDR3 is TGTGCCAGCAGCCAATATAGCAATCAGCCCCAGCATTTT. The rearrangement joins TRBV14 to TRBJ1-5; D gene ambiguous. The CDR3 runs 13 residues. Between the trimmed V and J ends, which lost 2 bases and 0 bases, there was a span of 2 bases. Germline CDR1 and CDR2: SGHDN and FVKESK.

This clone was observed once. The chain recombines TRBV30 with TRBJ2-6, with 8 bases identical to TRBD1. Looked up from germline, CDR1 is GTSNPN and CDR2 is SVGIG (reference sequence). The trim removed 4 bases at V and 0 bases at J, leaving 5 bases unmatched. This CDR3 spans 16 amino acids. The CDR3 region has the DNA TGTGCCTGGACAGGGGGCGGTTTCTCTGGGGCCAACGTCCTGACTTTC. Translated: CAWTGGGFSGANVLTF.

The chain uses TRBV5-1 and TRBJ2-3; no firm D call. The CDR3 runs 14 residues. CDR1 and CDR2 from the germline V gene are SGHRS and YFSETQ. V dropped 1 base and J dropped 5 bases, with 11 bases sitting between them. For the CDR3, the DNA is TGCGCCAGCAGCTTGTTGGGCTTCGAAGATACGCAGTATTTT. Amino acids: CASSLLGFEDTQYF.

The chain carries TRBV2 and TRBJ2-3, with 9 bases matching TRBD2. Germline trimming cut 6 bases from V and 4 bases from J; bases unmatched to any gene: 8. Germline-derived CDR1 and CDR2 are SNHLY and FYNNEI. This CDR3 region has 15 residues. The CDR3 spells CASRAGTSLADTQYF. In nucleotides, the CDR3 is TGTGCCAGCAGAGCCGGGACTAGCTTGGCAGATACGCAGTATTTT.

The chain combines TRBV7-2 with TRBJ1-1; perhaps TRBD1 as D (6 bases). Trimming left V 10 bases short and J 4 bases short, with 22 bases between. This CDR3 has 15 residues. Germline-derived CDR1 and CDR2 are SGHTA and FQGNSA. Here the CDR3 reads CAIRIYGGGGTEAFF. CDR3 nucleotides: TGTGCCATCCGTATATATGGGGGCGGTGGCACTGAAGCTTTCTTT.

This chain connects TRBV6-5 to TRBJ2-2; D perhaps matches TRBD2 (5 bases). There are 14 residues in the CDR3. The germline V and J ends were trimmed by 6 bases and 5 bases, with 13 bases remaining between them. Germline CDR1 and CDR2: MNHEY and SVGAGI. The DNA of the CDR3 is TGTGCCAGCAGATTACGGGGTGATACCGGGGAGCTGTTTTTT. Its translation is CASRLRGDTGELFF.

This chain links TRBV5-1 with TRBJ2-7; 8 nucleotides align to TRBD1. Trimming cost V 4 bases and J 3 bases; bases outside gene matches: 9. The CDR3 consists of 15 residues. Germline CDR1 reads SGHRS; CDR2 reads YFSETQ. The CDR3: CASSPWGQEVYEQYF. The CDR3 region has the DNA TGCGCCAGCAGCCCTTGGGGACAGGAGGTCTACGAGCAGTACTTC. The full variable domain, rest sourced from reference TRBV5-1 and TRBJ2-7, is KAGVTQTPRYLIKTRGQQVTLSCSPISGHRSVSWYQQTPGQGLQFLFEYFSETQRNKGNFPGRFSGRQFSNSRSEMNVSTLELGDSALYLCASSPWGQEVYEQYFGPGTRLTVT.

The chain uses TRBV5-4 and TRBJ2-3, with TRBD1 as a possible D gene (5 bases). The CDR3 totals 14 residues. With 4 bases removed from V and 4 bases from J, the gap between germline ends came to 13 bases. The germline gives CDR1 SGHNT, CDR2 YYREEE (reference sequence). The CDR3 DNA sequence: TGTGCCAGCAGCCAGGGTCAAGCTCCAGATACGCAGTATTTT. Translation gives CASSQGQAPDTQYF.

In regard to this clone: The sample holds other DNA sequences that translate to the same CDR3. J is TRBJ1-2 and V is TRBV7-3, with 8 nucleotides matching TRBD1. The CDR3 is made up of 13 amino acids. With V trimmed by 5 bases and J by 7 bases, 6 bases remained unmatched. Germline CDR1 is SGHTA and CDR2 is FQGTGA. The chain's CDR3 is CASSLGQGTGYTF. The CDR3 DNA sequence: TGTGCCAGCAGCCTCGGACAGGGAACTGGCTACACCTTC.

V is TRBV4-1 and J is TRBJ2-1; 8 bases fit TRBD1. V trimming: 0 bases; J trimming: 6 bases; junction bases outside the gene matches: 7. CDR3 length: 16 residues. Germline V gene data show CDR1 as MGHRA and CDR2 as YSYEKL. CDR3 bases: TGCGCCAGCAGCCAAGATCGGACAGGGACCTCCAATGAGCAGTTCTTC. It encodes CASSQDRTGTSNEQFF.

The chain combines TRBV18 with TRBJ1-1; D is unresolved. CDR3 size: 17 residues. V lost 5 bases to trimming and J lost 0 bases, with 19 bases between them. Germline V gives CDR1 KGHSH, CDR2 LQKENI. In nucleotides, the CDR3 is TGTGCCAGCTCATCAGCGGGAAGGCGAGTCATGAACACTGAAGCTTTCTTT. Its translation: CASSSAGRRVMNTEAFF. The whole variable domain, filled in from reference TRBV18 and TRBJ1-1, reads NAGVMQNPRHLVRRRGQEARLRCSPMKGHSHVYWYRQLPEEGLKFMVYLQKENIIDESGMPKERFSAEFPKEGPSILRIQQVVRGDSAAYFCASSSAGRRVMNTEAFFGQGTRLTVV.

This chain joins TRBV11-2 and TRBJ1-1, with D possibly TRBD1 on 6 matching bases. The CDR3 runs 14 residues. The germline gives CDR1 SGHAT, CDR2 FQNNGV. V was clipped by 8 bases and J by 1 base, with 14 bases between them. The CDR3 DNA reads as TGTGCCAGCCAAACTCACAGGGAGAACACTGAAGCTTTCTTT. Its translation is CASQTHRENTEAFF.

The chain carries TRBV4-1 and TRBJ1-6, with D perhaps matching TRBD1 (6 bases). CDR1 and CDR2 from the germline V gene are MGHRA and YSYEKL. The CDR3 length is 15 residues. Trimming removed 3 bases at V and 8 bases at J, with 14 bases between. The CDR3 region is CASSQLQGFYSPLHF. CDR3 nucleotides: TGCGCCAGCAGCCAGCTTCAGGGGTTTTATTCACCCCTCCACTTT.

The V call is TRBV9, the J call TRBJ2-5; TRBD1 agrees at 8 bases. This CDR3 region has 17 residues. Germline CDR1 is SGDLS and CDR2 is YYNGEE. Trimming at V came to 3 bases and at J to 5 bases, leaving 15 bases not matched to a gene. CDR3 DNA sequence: TGTGCCAGCAGCGCAGACCCCAGGGGGCCCTGGGGTGAGACCCAGTACTTC. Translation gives CASSADPRGPWGETQYF.

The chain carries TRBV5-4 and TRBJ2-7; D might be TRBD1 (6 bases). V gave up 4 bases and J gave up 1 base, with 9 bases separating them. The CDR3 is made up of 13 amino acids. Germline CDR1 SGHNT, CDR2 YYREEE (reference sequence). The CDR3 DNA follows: TGTGCCAGCAGCCCAGGGGTTTCCTACGAGCAGTACTTC. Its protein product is CASSPGVSYEQYF.

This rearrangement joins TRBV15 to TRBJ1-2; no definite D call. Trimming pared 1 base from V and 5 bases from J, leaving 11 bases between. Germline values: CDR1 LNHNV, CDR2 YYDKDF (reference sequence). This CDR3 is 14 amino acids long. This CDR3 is CATSRVPVEYGYTF. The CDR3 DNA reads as TGTGCCACCAGCAGAGTACCTGTTGAGTATGGCTACACCTTC.

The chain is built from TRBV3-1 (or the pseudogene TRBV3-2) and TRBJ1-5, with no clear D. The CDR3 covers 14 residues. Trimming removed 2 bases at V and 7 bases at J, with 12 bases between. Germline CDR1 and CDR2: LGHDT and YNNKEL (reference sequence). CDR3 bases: TGTGCCAGCAGCCAAAACTGGGGAGAACAGCCCCAGCATTTT. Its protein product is CASSQNWGEQPQHF.

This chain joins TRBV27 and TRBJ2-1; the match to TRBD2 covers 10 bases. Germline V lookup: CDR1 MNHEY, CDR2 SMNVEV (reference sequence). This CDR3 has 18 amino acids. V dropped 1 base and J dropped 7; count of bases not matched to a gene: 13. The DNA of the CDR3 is TGTGCCAGCAGTTTATTCTCCCCTCCTAGCGGGAGTGGAAATGAGCAGTTCTTC. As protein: CASSLFSPPSGSGNEQFF.

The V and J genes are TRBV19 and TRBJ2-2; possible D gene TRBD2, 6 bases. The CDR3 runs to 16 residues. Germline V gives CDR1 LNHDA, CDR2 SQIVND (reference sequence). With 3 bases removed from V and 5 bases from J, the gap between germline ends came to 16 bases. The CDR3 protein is CASSILPGALTGELFF. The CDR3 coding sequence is TGTGCCAGTAGTATCCTCCCGGGAGCACTAACCGGGGAGCTGTTTTTT. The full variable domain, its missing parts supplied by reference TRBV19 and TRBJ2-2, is DGGITQSPKYLFRKEGQNVTLSCEQNLNHDAMYWYRQDPGQGLRLIYYSQIVNDFQKGDIAEGYSVSREKKESFPLTVTSAQKNPTAFYLCASSILPGALTGELFFGEGSRLTVL.

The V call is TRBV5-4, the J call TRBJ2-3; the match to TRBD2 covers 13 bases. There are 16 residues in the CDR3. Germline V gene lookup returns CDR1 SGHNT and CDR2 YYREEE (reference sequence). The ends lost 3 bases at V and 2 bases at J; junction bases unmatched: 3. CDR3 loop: CASSWGLAGITDTQYF. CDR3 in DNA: TGTGCCAGCAGCTGGGGACTAGCGGGGATCACAGATACGCAGTATTTT.

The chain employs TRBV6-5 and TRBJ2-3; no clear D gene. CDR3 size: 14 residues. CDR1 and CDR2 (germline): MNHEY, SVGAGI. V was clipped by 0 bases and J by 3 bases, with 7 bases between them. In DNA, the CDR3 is TGTGCCAGCAGTTACTCGAGTTGGACAGATACGCAGTATTTT. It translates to CASSYSSWTDTQYF.

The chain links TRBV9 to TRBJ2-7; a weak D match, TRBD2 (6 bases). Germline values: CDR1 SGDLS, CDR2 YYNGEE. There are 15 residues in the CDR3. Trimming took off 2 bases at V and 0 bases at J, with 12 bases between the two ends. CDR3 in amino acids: CASSVGGASSYEQYF. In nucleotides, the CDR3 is TGTGCCAGCAGCGTGGGGGGAGCCAGCTCCTACGAGCAGTACTTC.

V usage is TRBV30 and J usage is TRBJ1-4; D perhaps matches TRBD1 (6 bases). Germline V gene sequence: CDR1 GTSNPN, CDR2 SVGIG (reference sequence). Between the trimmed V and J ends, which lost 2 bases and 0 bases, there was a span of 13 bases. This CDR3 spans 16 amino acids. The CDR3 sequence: CAWSIGQFATNEKLFF. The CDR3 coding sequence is TGTGCCTGGAGTATAGGACAGTTTGCAACTAATGAAAAACTGTTTTTT.

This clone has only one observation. The CDR3: CASSFVSTDTQYF. In nucleotides, the CDR3 is TGTGCCAGCAGTTTCGTGAGCACAGATACGCAGTATTTT. V and J are TRBV27 and TRBJ2-3; no definite D call. Germline values: CDR1 MNHEY, CDR2 SMNVEV (reference sequence). This CDR3 has 13 residues. V dropped 3 bases and J dropped 0 bases, with 4 bases sitting between them.

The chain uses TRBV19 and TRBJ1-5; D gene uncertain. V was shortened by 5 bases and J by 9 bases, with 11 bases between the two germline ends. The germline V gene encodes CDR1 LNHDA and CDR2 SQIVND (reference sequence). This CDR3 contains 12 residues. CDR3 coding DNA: TGTGCCAGTAGTCCGGCGACGGGGCCCCAGCATTTT. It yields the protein CASSPATGPQHF.

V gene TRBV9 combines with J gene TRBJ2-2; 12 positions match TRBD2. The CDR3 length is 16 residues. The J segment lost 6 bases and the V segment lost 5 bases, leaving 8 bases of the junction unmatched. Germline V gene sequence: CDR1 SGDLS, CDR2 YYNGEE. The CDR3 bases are TGTGCCAGCAGGGCCGGACTAGCGGGATCTTCCGGGGAGCTGTTTTTT. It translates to CASRAGLAGSSGELFF. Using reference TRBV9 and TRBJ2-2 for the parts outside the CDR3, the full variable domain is DSGVTQTPKHLITATGQRVTLRCSPRSGDLSVYWYQQSLDQGLQFLIQYYNGEERAKGNILERFSAQQFPDLHSELNLSSLELGDSALYFCASRAGLAGSSGELFFGEGSRLTVL.

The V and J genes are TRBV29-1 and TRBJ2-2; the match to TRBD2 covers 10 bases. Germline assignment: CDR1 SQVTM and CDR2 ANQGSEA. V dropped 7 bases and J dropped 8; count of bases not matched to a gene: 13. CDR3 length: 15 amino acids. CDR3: CSANTIAGGWGELFF. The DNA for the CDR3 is TGCAGCGCCAATACTATAGCGGGAGGTTGGGGGGAGCTGTTTTTT.